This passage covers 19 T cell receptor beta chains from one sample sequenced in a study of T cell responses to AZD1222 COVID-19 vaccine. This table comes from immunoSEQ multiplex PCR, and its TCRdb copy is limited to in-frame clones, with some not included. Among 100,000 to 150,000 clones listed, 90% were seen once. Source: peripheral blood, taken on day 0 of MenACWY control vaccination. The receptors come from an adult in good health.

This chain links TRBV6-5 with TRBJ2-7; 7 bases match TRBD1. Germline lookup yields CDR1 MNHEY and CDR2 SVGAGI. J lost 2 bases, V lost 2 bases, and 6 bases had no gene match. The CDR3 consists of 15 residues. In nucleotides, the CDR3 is TGTGCCAGCAGTTACGGACAGGCGCGCACCTACGAGCAGTACTTC. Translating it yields CASSYGQARTYEQYF.

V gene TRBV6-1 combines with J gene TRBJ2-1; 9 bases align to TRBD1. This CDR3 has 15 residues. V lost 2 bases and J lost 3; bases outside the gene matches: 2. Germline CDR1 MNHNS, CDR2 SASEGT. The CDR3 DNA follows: TGTGCCAGCAGTGAAATGGGACAGGGCTACAATGAGCAGTTCTTC. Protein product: CASSEMGQGYNEQFF.

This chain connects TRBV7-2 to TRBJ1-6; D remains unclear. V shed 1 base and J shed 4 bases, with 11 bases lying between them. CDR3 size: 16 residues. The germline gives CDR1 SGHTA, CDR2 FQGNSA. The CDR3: CASSLDYTPYNSPLHF. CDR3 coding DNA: TGTGCCAGCAGCTTAGACTACACACCGTATAATTCACCCCTCCACTTT.

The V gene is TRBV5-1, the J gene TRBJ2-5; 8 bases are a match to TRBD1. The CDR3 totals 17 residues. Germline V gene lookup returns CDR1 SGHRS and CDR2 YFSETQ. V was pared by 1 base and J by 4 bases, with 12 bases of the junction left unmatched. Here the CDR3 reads CASSLTSGQEFLETQYF. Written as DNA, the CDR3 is TGCGCCAGCAGCTTGACGTCGGGACAGGAGTTTTTAGAGACCCAGTACTTC.

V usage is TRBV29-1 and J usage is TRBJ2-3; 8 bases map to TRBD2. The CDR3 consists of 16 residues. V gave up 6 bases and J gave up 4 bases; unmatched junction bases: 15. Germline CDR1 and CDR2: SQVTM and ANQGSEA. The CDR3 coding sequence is TGCAGCGTGCTCGGGGGGTTAGCGGGACGGTCAGATACGCAGTATTTT. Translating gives CSVLGGLAGRSDTQYF.

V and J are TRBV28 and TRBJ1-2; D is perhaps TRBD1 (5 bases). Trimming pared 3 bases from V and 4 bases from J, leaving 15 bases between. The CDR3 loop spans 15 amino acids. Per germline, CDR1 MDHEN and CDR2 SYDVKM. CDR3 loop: CASSFVGVSSYGYTF. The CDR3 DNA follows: TGTGCCAGCAGTTTTGTAGGGGTTTCGAGCTATGGCTACACCTTC.

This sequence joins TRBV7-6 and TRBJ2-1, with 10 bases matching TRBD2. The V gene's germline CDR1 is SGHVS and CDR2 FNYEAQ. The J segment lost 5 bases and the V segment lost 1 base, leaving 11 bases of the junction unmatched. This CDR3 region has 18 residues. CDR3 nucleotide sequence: TGTGCCAGCAGCTTAGGTCTCATTAGCGGGAGGAGAAACAATGAGCAGTTCTTC. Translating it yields CASSLGLISGRRNNEQFF.

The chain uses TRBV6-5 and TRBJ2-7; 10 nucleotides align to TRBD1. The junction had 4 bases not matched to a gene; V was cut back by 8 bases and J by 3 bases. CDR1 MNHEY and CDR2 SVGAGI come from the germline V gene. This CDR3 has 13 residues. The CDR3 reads CASAGQGDYEQYF. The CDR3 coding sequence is TGTGCCAGCGCCGGACAGGGGGACTACGAGCAGTACTTC.

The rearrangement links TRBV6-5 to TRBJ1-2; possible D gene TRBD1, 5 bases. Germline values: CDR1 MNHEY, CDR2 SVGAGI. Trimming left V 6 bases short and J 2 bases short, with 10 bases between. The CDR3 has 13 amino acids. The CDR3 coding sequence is TGTGCCAGCAGCACGACAGAGAACTATGGCTACACCTTC. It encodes CASSTTENYGYTF.

CDR3 nucleotides: TGTGCCAGTAGTATAGCCCATGGCTACACCTTC. Its translation: CASSIAHGYTF. The gene calls are TRBV19 and TRBJ1-2; no reliable D call. The CDR3 is 11 residues long. V gave up 1 base and J gave up 6 bases, with 3 bases separating them. The germline V gene encodes CDR1 LNHDA and CDR2 SQIVND (reference sequence).

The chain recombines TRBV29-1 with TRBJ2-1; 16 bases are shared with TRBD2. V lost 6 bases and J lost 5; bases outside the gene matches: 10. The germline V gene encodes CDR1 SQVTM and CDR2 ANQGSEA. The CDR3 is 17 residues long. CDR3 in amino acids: CSVTGGTSGGAHNEQFF. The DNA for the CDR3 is TGCAGCGTGACCGGAGGGACTAGCGGGGGGGCCCACAATGAGCAGTTCTTC.

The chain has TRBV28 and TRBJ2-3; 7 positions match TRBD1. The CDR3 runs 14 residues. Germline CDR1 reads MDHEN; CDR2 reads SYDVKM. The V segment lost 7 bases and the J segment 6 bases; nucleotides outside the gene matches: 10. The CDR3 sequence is CASTLGQSTDTQYF. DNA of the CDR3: TGTGCCAGCACCTTGGGACAGTCCACCGATACGCAGTATTTT.

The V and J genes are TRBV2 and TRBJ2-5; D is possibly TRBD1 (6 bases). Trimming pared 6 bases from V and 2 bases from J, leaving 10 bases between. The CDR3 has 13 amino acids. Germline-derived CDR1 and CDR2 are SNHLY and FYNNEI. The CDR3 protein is CASRRTEQETQYF. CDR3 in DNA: TGTGCCAGCAGGCGGACAGAACAAGAGACCCAGTACTTC.

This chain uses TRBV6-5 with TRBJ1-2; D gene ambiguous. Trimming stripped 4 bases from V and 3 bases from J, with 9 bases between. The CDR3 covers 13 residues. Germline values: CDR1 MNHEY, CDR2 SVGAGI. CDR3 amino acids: CASSLDRDYGYTF. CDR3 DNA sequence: TGTGCCAGCAGTTTGGACCGCGACTATGGCTACACCTTC.

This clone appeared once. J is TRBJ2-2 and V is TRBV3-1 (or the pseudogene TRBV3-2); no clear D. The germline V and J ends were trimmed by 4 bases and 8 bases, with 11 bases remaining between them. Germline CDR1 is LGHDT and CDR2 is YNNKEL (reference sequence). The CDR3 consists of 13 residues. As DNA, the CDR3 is TGTGCCAGCAGCCTACCCCCCGGAGGGGAGCTGTTTTTT. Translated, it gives CASSLPPGGELFF.

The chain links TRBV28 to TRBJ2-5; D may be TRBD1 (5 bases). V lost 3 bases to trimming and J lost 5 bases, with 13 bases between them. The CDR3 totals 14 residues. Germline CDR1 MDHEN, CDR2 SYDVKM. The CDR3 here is CASSLSGFGETQYF. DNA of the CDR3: TGTGCCAGCAGTTTGTCAGGGTTCGGGGAGACCCAGTACTTC.

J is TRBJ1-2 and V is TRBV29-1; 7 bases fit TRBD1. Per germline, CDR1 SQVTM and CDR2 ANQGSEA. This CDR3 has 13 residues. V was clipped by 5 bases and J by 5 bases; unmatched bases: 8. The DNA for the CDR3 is TGCAGCGTTCCCCCAGGGGGGACTTATGGCTACACCTTC. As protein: CSVPPGGTYGYTF.

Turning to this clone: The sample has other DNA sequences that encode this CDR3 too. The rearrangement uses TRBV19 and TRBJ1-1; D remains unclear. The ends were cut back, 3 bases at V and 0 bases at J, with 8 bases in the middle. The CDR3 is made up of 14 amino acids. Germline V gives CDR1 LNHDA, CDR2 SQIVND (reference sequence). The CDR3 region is CASSIGQLNTEAFF. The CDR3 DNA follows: TGTGCCAGTAGTATTGGGCAGCTGAACACTGAAGCTTTCTTT.

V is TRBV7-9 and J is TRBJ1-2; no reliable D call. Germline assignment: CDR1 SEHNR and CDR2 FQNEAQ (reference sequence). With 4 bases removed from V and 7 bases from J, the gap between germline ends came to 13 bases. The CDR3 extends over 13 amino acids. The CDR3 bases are TGTGCCAGCAGCTCCCGGACGTCGAGTGGCTACACCTTC. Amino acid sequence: CASSSRTSSGYTF.